This T cell receptor (beta chain) originates from a study of neoadjuvant anti-PD-1 for oral cavity cancer. Overall study: Most patients had three to four biweekly doses of 3 mg/kg nivolumab before resection.

The CDR3 is 13 amino acids. V shed 5 bases and J shed 1 base, with 8 bases lying between them. Germline lookup yields CDR1 SGHVS and CDR2 FNYEAQ. The protocol was immunoSEQ multiplex PCR, while the TCRdb copy is restricted to in-frame clones and leaves out a portion. Found here are about 13,000 clones, about 61% of them singletons; the top ten hold roughly 3%. Study-wide results and caveats: Higher pretreatment Treg/Th17 ratios tracked higher pretreatment blood clonality.

Indicated time point: after neoadjuvant nivolumab, at surgical resection. These newly diagnosed stage II-IVA oral cavity squamous cell carcinoma patients had no prior systemic or radiation treatment. No culture or expansion preceded analysis of these blood cells. Only one count was recorded for this clone. The antigen remains unidentified. The chain links TRBV7-6 to TRBJ2-5, with TRBD2 as a possible D gene (5 bases). Sequencing was performed on PBMCs, taken after nivolumab (anti-PD-1) treatment. The TCR was taken from a person aged 40-85 years with oral cavity squamous cell carcinoma. CDR3 protein: CASSRLTQETQYF. CDR3 DNA sequence: TGTGCCAGCAGCCGACTAACCCAAGAGACCCAGTACTTC.